The 14 T cell receptor beta chains below all came from one sample that was sequenced in a study of blood T cells in healthy people across ages. Next came a second PCR, run for about 6 to 11 cycles, which used a sample-barcoded 5' primer along with a J-beta primer mix. TCRdb reanalysed the 5' RACE reads using MiXCR and keeps one entry per CDR3 protein. The sample comprises approximately 1.5 million distinct CDR3 sequences, roughly 30% of which are singletons, and 11% rests with the top ten. The sample consisted of blood. Every receptor here comes from a woman aged 30 to 39 in good health.

This clonotype was counted many times. This chain uses TRBV29-1 with TRBJ2-7, with 9 bases matching TRBD1. This CDR3 has 12 amino acids. Looked up from germline, CDR1 is SQVTM and CDR2 is ANQGSEA. V lost 6 bases to trimming and J lost 4 bases; unmatched junction nucleotides: 4. This CDR3 is CSVRTGEYEQYF. The CDR3 DNA reads as TGCAGCGTCCGGACAGGGGAGTACGAGCAGTACTTC.

This chain links TRBV4-1 with TRBJ1-3, with unresolved D. CDR1 MGHRA and CDR2 YSYEKL come from the germline V gene. The V end was cut by 3 bases, the J end by 3 bases, with 9 bases between. The CDR3 spans 14 residues. The CDR3 reads CASSQGHNGNTIYF. In DNA form, the CDR3 reads TGCGCCAGCAGCCAGGGTCACAATGGAAACACCATATATTTT.

This clonotype was seen more than once but under ten times. The chain has TRBV7-9 and TRBJ1-1; 8 bases line up with TRBD1. V was clipped by 4 bases and J by 8 bases; unmatched bases: 3. Germline assignment: CDR1 SEHNR and CDR2 FQNEAQ (reference sequence). The CDR3 covers 12 residues. The CDR3 region has the DNA TGTGCCAGCAGCTCCTCAGGGGGCGAAGCTTTCTTT. Protein product: CASSSSGGEAFF.

The V gene is TRBV2, the J gene TRBJ2-6; D is possibly TRBD2 (6 bases). Germline values: CDR1 SNHLY, CDR2 FYNNEI. The CDR3 loop spans 18 amino acids. V was cut by 6 bases and J by 0 bases, with 18 bases left in between. Here the CDR3 DNA reads TGTGCCAGCAGGGACCGCGGGACCACTCTCTCTGGGGCCAACGTCCTGACTTTC. Translated: CASRDRGTTLSGANVLTF.

This clonotype occurred a few times. This chain joins TRBV3-1 and TRBJ1-3; 7 positions agree with TRBD1. The germline gives CDR1 LGHDT, CDR2 YNNKEL (reference sequence). CDR3 length: 14 residues. V trimming: 3 bases; J trimming: 4 bases; junction bases outside the gene matches: 3. CDR3 DNA: TGTGCCAGCAGCCAGGGGACAGCCGGAAACACCATATATTTT. Encoded protein: CASSQGTAGNTIYF.

This clonotype was recorded a few times. The chain links TRBV27 to TRBJ1-6; maybe TRBD1 (6 bases). V dropped 2 bases and J dropped 1 base, with 12 bases sitting between them. The CDR3 is 17 residues long. CDR1 and CDR2 (germline): MNHEY, SMNVEV (reference sequence). The CDR3 DNA is TGTGCCAGCAGTTTAGGGAACAGGGTTTCCTATAATTCACCCCTCCACTTT. Its translation is CASSLGNRVSYNSPLHF.

This clonotype has a count of ten or more. The chain couples TRBV20-1 to TRBJ2-7; tentative D call: TRBD1 (6 bases). Per the germline V gene, CDR1 is DFQATT and CDR2 is SNEGSKA (reference sequence). The germline V and J ends were trimmed by 6 bases and 3 bases, with 15 bases remaining between them. The CDR3 totals 13 residues. The CDR3 region is CSADQTGYYEQYF. For the CDR3, the DNA is TGCAGTGCCGACCAGACAGGCTACTACGAGCAGTACTTC.

The gene calls are TRBV9 and TRBJ1-3; 10 bases map to TRBD1. Trimming cost V 4 bases and J 0 bases; bases outside gene matches: 13. Germline loops: CDR1 SGDLS, CDR2 YYNGEE. The CDR3 has 19 residues. CDR3 amino acids: CASSPWTGGLLSSGNTIYF. Written as DNA, the CDR3 is TGTGCCAGCAGCCCCTGGACAGGGGGGCTCCTCAGCTCTGGAAACACCATATATTTT.

This sequence joins TRBV10-3 and TRBJ1-1; 7 nucleotides match TRBD1. V trimming: 9 bases; J trimming: 1 base; junction bases outside the gene matches: 2. The germline gives CDR1 ENHRY, CDR2 SYGVKD. The CDR3 loop spans 12 amino acids. The CDR3 sequence: CAIWTGNTEAFF. Here the CDR3 DNA reads TGTGCCATTTGGACAGGGAACACTGAAGCTTTCTTT.

As concerns this clonotype: A read error is possible here, since a much larger clone lies one base away. This chain links TRBV6-1 with TRBJ1-2, with 9 bases that match TRBD1. Germline lookup yields CDR1 MNHNS and CDR2 SASEGT. V lost 3 bases and J lost 4; bases outside the gene matches: 6. The CDR3 extends over 15 amino acids. As DNA, the CDR3 is TGTGCCAGCAGTGAGTTTGGGACAGGGACCTATGGCTACACCTTC. Translated: CASSEFGTGTYGYTF.

This CDR3 is CASSRTRTGGPVGTQYF. The CDR3 DNA follows: TGTGCCAGCAGCCGCACTCGGACAGGGGGCCCGGTGGGTACGCAGTATTTT. The V call is TRBV3-1, the J call TRBJ2-3, with TRBD1 identical over 11 bases. CDR1 is LGHDT, CDR2 YNNKEL, per germline (reference sequence). CDR3 size: 17 residues. The V segment lost 4 bases and the J segment 8 bases; nucleotides outside the gene matches: 14.

The sample holds a few counts of this clonotype. V is TRBV6-7 and J is TRBJ2-1, with D perhaps TRBD2 (7 bases). TRBV6-7 is labeled an ORF, and its function is uncertain. Trimming pared 5 bases from V and 4 bases from J, leaving 21 bases between. The CDR3 spans 17 residues. The CDR3 nucleotides are TGTGCCAGCAGTGGCCCGTCGGGCGGGGGCCGTTACAATGAGCAGTTCTTC. The encoded protein is CASSGPSGGGRYNEQFF.

The rearrangement uses TRBV4-1 and TRBJ2-7, with TRBD1 matching 10 bases. The CDR3 runs to 14 residues. The V gene end was trimmed by 7 bases and the J gene end by 0 bases; junction bases not matched to a gene: 3. From germline, CDR1 is MGHRA and CDR2 YSYEKL. CDR3 residues: CASMGQGPSYEQYF. The CDR3 DNA is TGCGCCAGCATGGGACAGGGGCCCTCCTACGAGCAGTACTTC.

This clonotype was recorded at least ten times. This chain links TRBV29-1 with TRBJ2-5, with a possible D match to TRBD2 (6 bases). The CDR3 runs 14 residues. The germline V and J ends were trimmed by 7 bases and 0 bases, with 15 bases remaining between them. Germline V CDR1 and CDR2: SQVTM, ANQGSEA. The CDR3 here is CSAVRGPYQETQYF. In nucleotides, the CDR3 is TGCAGCGCCGTGCGGGGCCCGTACCAAGAGACCCAGTACTTC.